Below are 5 T cell receptor beta chains sequenced from a single sample in a study of T cell responses to AZD1222 COVID-19 vaccine (dated by TCRdb to the early 2020s). To prepare the library, the immunoSEQ multiplex PCR assay was applied. TCRdb holds this immuneACCESS table with in-frame rearrangements only. Some clones are missing; in checked studies, unresolved V genes explain under half, and the rest has no known cause. The sample records approximately 120,000 clones, approximately 93% of which are singletons. The biggest ten clones account for approximately 4.8% of the sample. Taken with the paper, the label for time point translates to: baseline before first vaccination. Sequencing was performed on peripheral blood, taken on day 0 of AZD1222 vaccination. The receptors derive from an adult in good health.

The chain employs TRBV7-2 and TRBJ1-2; 7 nucleotides align to TRBD1. The trim removed 5 bases at V and 4 bases at J, leaving 10 bases unmatched. The CDR3 consists of 15 residues. CDR1 SGHTA and CDR2 FQGNSA come from the germline V gene. CDR3 loop: CASSPGQPAAYGYTF. The DNA for the CDR3 is TGTGCCAGCAGCCCGGGACAGCCCGCTGCCTATGGCTACACCTTC.

The chain is built from TRBV15 and TRBJ2-7; 7 bases line up with TRBD1. The CDR3 runs to 13 residues. Germline CDR1 LNHNV, CDR2 YYDKDF (reference sequence). The junction had 8 bases not matched to a gene; V was cut back by 0 bases and J by 12 bases. The CDR3: CATSRDGDRARYF. The DNA of the CDR3 is TGTGCCACCAGCAGAGATGGAGACAGGGCTCGGTACTTC.

The J gene is TRBJ2-3, the V gene TRBV18; D uncertain. Looked up from germline, CDR1 is KGHSH and CDR2 is LQKENI. V was trimmed by 3 bases and J by 0 bases, leaving 13 bases between them. The CDR3 sequence is 16 residues long. The DNA of the CDR3 is TGTGCCAGCTCACCGATCAAGGGAACTAGCACAGATACGCAGTATTTT. Amino acid sequence: CASSPIKGTSTDTQYF.

With regard to this clone: At one end the junction does not follow the germline gene, possibly because of a read error. V gene TRBV6-1 combines with J gene TRBJ1-3; 10 bases are shared with TRBD1. Germline CDR1 reads MNHNS; CDR2 reads SASEGT. The CDR3 is made up of 16 amino acids. CDR3 bases: TGTGCCAGCAGGGAAGGGACAGGGGTCGCTGGAAACACCATATATTTT. This codes for CASREGTGVAGNTIYF.

The rearrangement uses TRBV6-5 and TRBJ1-5, with TRBD1 as a possible D gene (5 bases). CDR1 and CDR2 (germline): MNHEY, SVGAGI. CDR3 length equals 14 residues. Between the trimmed V and J ends, which lost 8 bases and 4 bases, there was a span of 15 bases. CDR3 sequence: CASYPGRLNQPQHF. The CDR3 DNA sequence: TGTGCCAGCTATCCGGGACGGCTAAATCAGCCCCAGCATTTT.